A selection of T cell receptor beta chains follows, all from one sample in a study of shared clonotypes between healthy human individuals. Produced via immunoSEQ multiplex PCR; TCRdb's table is partial and in-frame only. This table holds 2,500,000 or so clones, 80% to 95% found once. Sequenced input: naive CD4+ T cells from PBMCs. These TCRs come from a man younger than 35 in good health. Some clones in this sample may be carry-over from other donors' samples. CDR3s include the opening cysteine and the closing phenylalanine or tryptophan. A D gene is named only where the DNA matches it firmly. For some rows the clone size is stated as once, few or many, or as a class when expanded; others skip it.

cdr3_aa cdr3_nt v_call cdr3_length d_call clone_size j_call
CASRFGGTGANVLTF TGTGCCAGCAGATTTGGGGGGACTGGGGCCAACGTCCTGACTTTC TRBV2 15 . . TRBJ2-6
CASGLAGGDTQYF TGTGCCAGCGGGCTAGCGGGAGGAGATACGCAGTATTTT TRBV7-3 13 TRBD2 . TRBJ2-3
CASSLDGQTYQETQYF TGTGCCAGCAGCTTAGATGGGCAGACGTACCAAGAGACCCAGTACTTC TRBV11-3 16 . . TRBJ2-5
CASSPGVFNTGELFF TGTGCCAGCAGCCCGGGAGTCTTTAACACCGGGGAGCTGTTTTTT TRBV7-2 15 . . TRBJ2-2
CASSPGRGTEDNQPQHF TGTGCCAGTAGCCCGGGAAGAGGGACAGAAGACAATCAGCCCCAGCATTTT TRBV19 17 TRBD1 . TRBJ1-5
CASSVVGSYNEQFF TGTGCCAGCAGCGTAGTAGGCTCCTACAATGAGCAGTTCTTC TRBV9 14 . . TRBJ2-1
CASRWDSTDTQYF TGTGCCAGCAGGTGGGACTCCACAGATACGCAGTATTTT TRBV5-6 13 . . TRBJ2-3
CASNELVWGPNEAFF TGTGCCAGCAACGAATTGGTCTGGGGACCGAATGAAGCTTTCTTT TRBV2 15 . few TRBJ1-1
CASSLADYNEQFF TGTGCCAGCAGCTTGGCTGACTACAATGAGCAGTTCTTC TRBV7-7 13 . . TRBJ2-1
CASTWEGEQTQYF TGTGCCAGCACCTGGGAAGGCGAGCAGACCCAGTACTTC TRBV2 13 . . TRBJ2-5
CASSSLRSATHEQYF TGTGCCAGCAGCTCTCTTCGGTCAGCTACCCACGAGCAGTACTTC TRBV5-6 15 . . TRBJ2-7
CASNRRGASSYEQYF TGTGCCAGCAACCGCCGGGGGGCGAGCTCCTACGAGCAGTACTTC TRBV5-6 15 . . TRBJ2-7
CASSLAPDGGSPQHF TGTGCCAGCAGCTTGGCGCCGGACGGGGGTTCTCCCCAGCATTTT TRBV5-5 15 . . TRBJ1-5
CASSESGTGYTGELFF TGTGCCAGCAGTGAATCAGGGACAGGGTACACCGGGGAGCTGTTTTTT TRBV6-4 16 TRBD1 . TRBJ2-2
CASSFDSMNTEAFF TGTGCCAGCAGCTTCGACAGCATGAACACTGAAGCTTTCTTT TRBV7-3 14 . . TRBJ1-1
CASSRQALYEQYF TGTGCCAGTAGCAGACAGGCCCTCTACGAGCAGTACTTC TRBV19 13 . . TRBJ2-7
CASSRIAGGSNTGELFF TGTGCCAGCAGCAGAATAGCGGGGGGATCGAACACCGGGGAGCTGTTTTTT TRBV9 17 TRBD2 once TRBJ2-2
CASSLRSGRTSYNEQFF TGTGCCAGCAGCTTACGTAGCGGCCGAACCTCCTACAATGAGCAGTTCTTC TRBV7-9 17 . . TRBJ2-1
CASSEQSLYNEQFF TGTGCCAGCAGCGAACAGTCGCTCTACAATGAGCAGTTCTTC TRBV9 14 . . TRBJ2-1
CASSQWGGSGNTIYF TGCGCCAGCAGCCAATGGGGGGGCTCTGGAAACACCATATATTTT TRBV4-1 15 . . TRBJ1-3
CASSFLPGQGPMRKHF TGTGCCAGTAGTTTTTTACCGGGACAGGGGCCGATGCGGAAGCATTTT TRBV19 16 TRBD1 . TRBJ1-5
CASSYRGTMNTEAFF TGTGCCAGCAGCTACAGGGGGACTATGAACACTGAAGCTTTCTTT TRBV5-6 15 TRBD1 . TRBJ1-1
CASSLGQGLSTIYF TGCGCCAGCAGCTTAGGACAGGGGTTGAGCACCATATATTTT TRBV5-1 14 TRBD1 . TRBJ1-3
CASSDGVQGYGYTF TGTGCCAGCAGTGACGGGGTTCAAGGCTATGGCTACACCTTC TRBV2 14 . . TRBJ1-2
CASSLGLAGGRAYEQYF TGTGCCAGCAGCTTAGGTCTTGCGGGAGGACGAGCGTACGAGCAGTACTTC TRBV7-8 17 TRBD2 . TRBJ2-7
CASSYTGGSNNEQFF TGTGCCAGCAGTTACACAGGGGGGTCAAATAATGAGCAGTTCTTC TRBV6-5 15 TRBD1 . TRBJ2-1
CASSPSAGEETQYF TGTGCCAGCTCACCTTCGGCAGGAGAAGAGACCCAGTACTTC TRBV18 14 . . TRBJ2-5
CASSFRDPEAFF TGTGCCAGCAGTTTCCGGGACCCTGAAGCTTTCTTT TRBV28 12 . few TRBJ1-1
CASSRTTGANYNEQFF TGTGCCAGCAGCCGGACGACAGGGGCAAACTACAATGAGCAGTTCTTC TRBV5-4 16 TRBD1 . TRBJ2-1
CASSIRGDTVHQETQYF TGTGCCAGTAGTATTAGGGGGGACACCGTACACCAAGAGACCCAGTACTTC TRBV19 17 . . TRBJ2-5
CASSNPPPNATGGTYEQYF TGTGCCAGCAGCAATCCCCCCCCCAACGCGACAGGGGGCACCTACGAGCAGTACTTC TRBV21-1 19 . . TRBJ2-7
CATSRGDRVNGYTF TGTGCCACCAGCAGAGGAGACAGGGTCAATGGCTACACCTTC TRBV15 14 TRBD1 . TRBJ1-2
CAIRDGTGGHEQYF TGTGCCATCAGGGACGGGACAGGGGGGCACGAGCAGTACTTC TRBV10-3 14 TRBD1 . TRBJ2-7
CASSVGVGTGGQGYTF TGTGCCAGCAGCGTAGGTGTGGGGACAGGGGGCCAGGGCTACACCTTC TRBV9 16 TRBD1 . TRBJ1-2
CASSQDFDSFHQPQHF TGCGCCAGCAGCCAAGATTTTGACAGTTTTCATCAGCCCCAGCATTTT TRBV4-3 16 . . TRBJ1-5
CASSLNRGGAEQYF TGTGCCAGCAGTTTGAACAGGGGAGGGGCCGAGCAGTACTTC TRBV6-5 14 . once TRBJ2-7
CAISKAGRTSDYYEQYF TGTGCCATCAGTAAAGCGGGTCGCACCTCCGATTACTACGAGCAGTACTTC TRBV6-1 17 . . TRBJ2-7
CASRKNGVTEAFF TGCGCCAGCAGAAAAAACGGGGTCACTGAAGCTTTCTTT TRBV10-1 13 . . TRBJ1-1
CASSLIRAYEQYF TGTGCCAGCAGCTTGATACGGGCGTACGAGCAGTACTTC TRBV5-8 13 . . TRBJ2-7
CASSSTGTTYEQYF TGTGCCAGCAGTTCGACAGGGACAACCTACGAGCAGTACTTC TRBV28 14 TRBD1 . TRBJ2-7
CASSLGGLLNEQFF TGTGCCAGCAGCTTGGGGGGACTCCTCAATGAGCAGTTCTTC TRBV5-6 14 . . TRBJ2-1
CASSPPDYGYTF TGTGCCAGCAGCCCCCCGGACTATGGCTACACCTTC TRBV11-2 12 . . TRBJ1-2
CASRTPGSYEQYF TGTGCCAGCAGAACGCCGGGCTCCTACGAGCAGTACTTC TRBV25-1 13 . . TRBJ2-7
CASSTVRGDLEGTF TGTGCCAGCAGCACCGTGAGGGGCGATCTGGAAGGGACCTTC TRBV5-8 14 . once TRBJ1-2
CASSQEAGRAFF TGTGCCAGCAGCCAAGAGGCAGGGAGGGCTTTCTTT TRBV14 12 . . TRBJ1-1
CASSPGTSAQNEQFF TGTGCCAGCTCGCCCGGGACTAGCGCCCAGAATGAGCAGTTCTTC TRBV18 15 TRBD2 . TRBJ2-1